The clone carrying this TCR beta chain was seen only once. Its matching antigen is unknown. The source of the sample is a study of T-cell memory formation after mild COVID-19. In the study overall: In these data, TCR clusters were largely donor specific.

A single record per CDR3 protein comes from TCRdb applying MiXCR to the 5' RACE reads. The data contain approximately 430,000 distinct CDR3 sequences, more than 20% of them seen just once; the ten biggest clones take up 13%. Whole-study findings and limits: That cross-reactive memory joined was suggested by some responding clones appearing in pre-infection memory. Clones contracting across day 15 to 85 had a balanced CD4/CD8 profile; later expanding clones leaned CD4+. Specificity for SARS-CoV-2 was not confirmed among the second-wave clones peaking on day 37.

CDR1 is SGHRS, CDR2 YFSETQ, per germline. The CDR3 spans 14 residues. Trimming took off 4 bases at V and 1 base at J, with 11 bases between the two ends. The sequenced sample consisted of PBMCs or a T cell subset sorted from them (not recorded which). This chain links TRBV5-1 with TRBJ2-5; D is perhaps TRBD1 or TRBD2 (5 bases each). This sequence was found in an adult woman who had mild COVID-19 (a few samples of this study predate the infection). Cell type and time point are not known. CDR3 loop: CASSTGTSQETQYF. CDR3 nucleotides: TGCGCCAGCAGCACCGGGACCTCCCAAGAGACCCAGTACTTC.